A selection of T cell receptor beta chains follows, all from one sample in a study of T cell responses to AZD1222 COVID-19 vaccine. Data came from immunoSEQ multiplex PCR; TCRdb stores just in-frame clones and leaves some out. The sample shows roughly 150,000 clones, less than 95% of them seen only once. The sequencing here drew on peripheral blood, taken on day 0 of AZD1222 vaccination. These receptors originate from an adult in good health. Both conserved end residues are part of each CDR3. D genes are given only for firm matches. Rows may omit the clone size; those that give it use once, few, many or a size class.

j_call v_call clone_size d_call cdr3_nt cdr3_aa
TRBJ1-1 TRBV3-1/TRBV3-2 - - TGTGCCAGCAGCCGCTTAACAGGGCGGTACACTGAAGCTTTCTTT CASSRLTGRYTEAFF
TRBJ1-4 TRBV19 - - TGTGCCAGTAGTATTGCGGGGAGAACTAATGAAAAACTGTTTTTT CASSIAGRTNEKLFF
TRBJ1-2 TRBV28 - TRBD1 TGTGCCAGCAGTGCGGACAGGGTGGGCTACACCTTC CASSADRVGYTF
TRBJ2-5 TRBV27 once - TGTGCCAGCAGTGAATACGGTACAGGGATCTCGGAGACCCAGTACTTC CASSEYGTGISETQYF
TRBJ1-1 TRBV28 - - TGTGCCAGCAGTTTCAGGGTACCACATATGAACACTGAAGCTTTCTTT CASSFRVPHMNTEAFF
TRBJ2-5 TRBV5-4 - - TGTGCCAGCAGCTTGGACCCTTTACAAGAGACCCAGTACTTC CASSLDPLQETQYF
TRBJ2-1 TRBV13 - TRBD1 TGTGCCAGCAGCTCGATGGACAGGGGGTACAATGAGCAGTTCTTC CASSSMDRGYNEQFF
TRBJ1-2 TRBV27 once - TGTGCCAGCAGTTTAGGACAGCCACATACTAACTATGGCTACACCTTC CASSLGQPHTNYGYTF
TRBJ2-1 TRBV9 - - TGTGCCAGCAGCGCACAGGGCCCGCCCAATTACAATGAGCAGTTCTTC CASSAQGPPNYNEQFF
TRBJ1-5 TRBV6-6 - TRBD1 TGTGCCAGCAGTGGGGGGACAGAACATCAGCCCCAGCATTTT CASSGGTEHQPQHF
TRBJ1-4 TRBV7-9 - - TGTGCCAGCAGCCTGGGCGCAACTAATGAAAAACTGTTTTTT CASSLGATNEKLFF
TRBJ1-1 TRBV9 - - TGTGCCAGCAGCCCCCACTTGAACACTGAAGCTTTCTTT CASSPHLNTEAFF
TRBJ1-1 TRBV27 - - TGTGCCAGCAGTTTATCCTCCCCCCCAGGCGGGACTGAAGCTTTCTTT CASSLSSPPGGTEAFF
TRBJ2-1 TRBV27 - TRBD2 TGTGCCAGCAGTTTCGGGACTACTAACAATGAGCAGTTCTTC CASSFGTTNNEQFF
TRBJ2-7 TRBV6-2/TRBV6-3 - - TGTGCCAGCAGTCTCGAATACGAGCAGTACTTC CASSLEYEQYF
TRBJ1-2 TRBV11-2 - - TGTGCCAGCAGCTCAATAACCGGCTTAGGTGGCTACACCTTC CASSSITGLGGYTF
TRBJ1-3 TRBV7-9 - TRBD1 TGTGCCAGCAGTACAGGGACAGGGGACGCTGGAAACACCATATATTTT CASSTGTGDAGNTIYF
TRBJ2-3 TRBV25-1 - - TGTGCCAGCAGTGCTCCCAGCACAGATACGCAGTATTTT CASSAPSTDTQYF
TRBJ2-5 TRBV6-2/TRBV6-3 - - TGTGCCAGCAGCTCCCTGGGGACCCAGTACTTC CASSSLGTQYF
TRBJ2-2 TRBV10-3 - TRBD2 TGTGCCATCAGTGAGTACCCCGGGACTAGCGGGAACACCGGGGAGCTGTTTTTT CAISEYPGTSGNTGELFF
TRBJ2-3 TRBV7-6 - - TGTGCCAGCAGCAAAGACTACAGGACTTCAGATACGCAGTATTTT CASSKDYRTSDTQYF
TRBJ2-1 TRBV19 - - TGTGCCAGTAGTATAGATCTATGGAATGAGCAGTTCTTC CASSIDLWNEQFF
TRBJ1-6 TRBV7-3 - - TGTGCCAGCAGCTTCACCAGGGACTCACCCCTCCACTTT CASSFTRDSPLHF
TRBJ2-7 TRBV27 once TRBD2 TGTGCCAGCAGTTTATCCGTCCCGACTAGCGGTATCTACGAGCAGTACTTC CASSLSVPTSGIYEQYF
TRBJ1-2 TRBV28 - TRBD1 TGTGCCAGCAGTTTGTCGACAGGGAGGTTTAGCTACACCTTC CASSLSTGRFSYTF
TRBJ2-3 TRBV7-9 once - TGTGCCAGCAGCGTATCCGGGGCGGCTTCCTGGGATACGCAGTATTTT CASSVSGAASWDTQYF
TRBJ1-5 TRBV27 - - TGTGCCAGCAGTTTTCGAGGAAGCAATCAGCCCCAGCATTTT CASSFRGSNQPQHF
TRBJ2-1 TRBV29-1 - TRBD2 TGCAGCGTTGAGGCTAGCGGGATTTATGAGCAGTTCTTC CSVEASGIYEQFF
TRBJ2-1 TRBV7-3 once - TGTGCCAGCAGCTCCACCGGGACTCCCTACAATGAGCAGTTCTTC CASSSTGTPYNEQFF
TRBJ1-1 TRBV6-5 - - TGTGCCAGCAGTAATTCAGGGAGGACTGAAGCTTTCTTT CASSNSGRTEAFF
TRBJ1-6 TRBV11-2 - - TGTGCCAGCAGCTTAGACCCTCGGACCCAAGGGTATAATTCACCCCTCCACTTT CASSLDPRTQGYNSPLHF
TRBJ1-5 TRBV19 - - TGTGCCAGTAGTTGGGGGCGGGGCAATCAGCCCCAGCATTTT CASSWGRGNQPQHF
TRBJ2-7 TRBV27 - TRBD2 TGTGCCAGCAGCACACTAGCGGGAAAAGCCTACGAGCAGTACTTC CASSTLAGKAYEQYF
TRBJ1-1 TRBV5-1 few - TGCGCCAGCAGCCCCCGGGGAGATTCAACTGAAGCTTTCTTT CASSPRGDSTEAFF
TRBJ1-5 TRBV18 - TRBD1 TGTGCCAGCTCACCCGGGACAGGGATTCGCAATCAGCCCCAGCATTTT CASSPGTGIRNQPQHF
TRBJ1-2 TRBV29-1 - TRBD1 TGCAGCGTCCACAGGGGGCTCAACTATGGCTACACCTTC CSVHRGLNYGYTF
TRBJ1-1 TRBV19 - - TGTGCCAGTAGTATAGTTCGGGGGCCCGGGGTGGCTGAAGCTTTCTTT CASSIVRGPGVAEAFF
TRBJ1-2 TRBV5-1 - TRBD1 TGCGCCAGCAGCTTGGGAGGGACAGGCAGTGGCTACACCTTC CASSLGGTGSGYTF
TRBJ1-5 TRBV24-1 - - TGTGCCACCAGTGATTTGTCTACCAATCAGCCCCAGCATTTT CATSDLSTNQPQHF
TRBJ1-5 TRBV7-8 - - TGTGCCAGCAGCTTCGAGGCCTATAGCAATCAGCCCCAGCATTTT CASSFEAYSNQPQHF
TRBJ1-5 TRBV3-1/TRBV3-2 - TRBD1 TGTGCCAGCAGCCAAGGTGGGACAGGGCTTAGACAGCCCCAGCATTTT CASSQGGTGLRQPQHF
TRBJ2-2 TRBV4-3 - TRBD1 TGCGCCAGCAGCCTTGGGACAGGGAGTAACACCGGGGAGCTGTTTTTT CASSLGTGSNTGELFF
TRBJ2-1 TRBV25-1 - TRBD2 TGTGCCAGCAGTGGTAGACTAGCGGGGGGAACGGATGAGCAGTTCTTC CASSGRLAGGTDEQFF
TRBJ1-5 TRBV2 - - TGTGCCAGCAGTGAAGCCGCAAGGTATCAGCCCCAGCATTTT CASSEAARYQPQHF
TRBJ1-2 TRBV28 - - TGTGCCAGCAGTTTTCTGGGTGGCTACACCTTC CASSFLGGYTF
TRBJ2-7 TRBV5-6 - - TGTGCCAGCAGCTTGGGATTTGCTTACGAGCAGTACTTC CASSLGFAYEQYF
TRBJ2-2 TRBV7-2 once - TGTGCCAGCAGCACCAAGACACAGGGTACCGGGGAGCTGTTTTTT CASSTKTQGTGELFF
TRBJ2-1 TRBV28 - - TGTGCCAGCAGTTTAGCGGGCGCCTCCTACAATGAGCAGTTCTTC CASSLAGASYNEQFF
TRBJ2-1 TRBV7-2 - - TGTGCCAGCAGCCTAGTCCTGGCCCCATTTTACAATGAGCAGTTCTTC CASSLVLAPFYNEQFF
TRBJ2-2 TRBV24-1 - TRBD2 TGTGCCACCAGTAGCCCGGGAGGGTTGAACACCGGGGAGCTGTTTTTT CATSSPGGLNTGELFF
TRBJ1-6 TRBV7-9 - - TGTGCCAGCAGCTCAATACAGGATTCACCCCTCCACTTT CASSSIQDSPLHF
TRBJ2-1 TRBV4-2 - TRBD2 TGTGCCAGCAGCCAAGAGGGACTAGCGGGAGTCGGGCAGTTCTTC CASSQEGLAGVGQFF
TRBJ1-3 TRBV5-1 - - TGCGCCAGCAGCTTGGGAGACTCTGGAAACACCATATATTTT CASSLGDSGNTIYF
TRBJ1-5 TRBV2 few - TGTGCCAGCAGCGGACAAGGGGGTTACAATCAGCCCCAGCATTTT CASSGQGGYNQPQHF
TRBJ2-7 TRBV18 few - TGTGCCAGCTCACCGGGACATGGGTCCTACGAGCAGTACTTC CASSPGHGSYEQYF
TRBJ1-2 TRBV12-3/TRBV12-4 - - TGTGCCAGCAGAACACAGGGTTTTCGAGGCTACACCTTC CASRTQGFRGYTF
TRBJ2-7 TRBV7-9 - - TGTGCCAGCAGCGTCGTCGGGTACGAGCAGTACTTC CASSVVGYEQYF
TRBJ2-3 TRBV5-1 - TRBD2 TGCGCCAGCAGCTCTACTAGCGGGAGTAATTACGTAGGAGATACGCAGTATTTT CASSSTSGSNYVGDTQYF
TRBJ2-7 TRBV5-4 few TRBD2 TGTGCCAGCAGCCCAGGACTAGCGGAAACCTACGAGCAGTACTTC CASSPGLAETYEQYF